This TCR beta chain was recovered during a study of graft-versus-host responses after intestinal transplantation. Study at large: Recipients underwent multivisceral, liver-intestinal, or isolated intestinal transplants. Every recipient underwent anti-thymocyte globulin induction, then tacrolimus and steroids for roughly 3 years.

The CDR3 extends over 15 amino acids. Deletions cut 1 base from V and 5 bases from J, with 12 bases between. The V gene's germline CDR1 is SEHNR and CDR2 FQNEAQ (reference sequence). Method: immunoSEQ multiplex PCR; TCRdb's copy keeps in-frame clones and lacks some. The table has approximately 60,000 clones, around nine tenths seen once; the top ten hold 1.5% to 2%. Findings and limits, study-wide: The highest levels of circulating GvH clones went along with early declines in HvG clones after transplant. GvH clones surfaced in recipient marrow, some emerging earlier in ileum or blood.

Comments on this clone: Its target is unknown.

The source of this sequence is a human donor who was the organ donor for an intestinal transplant. This chain uses TRBV7-9 with TRBJ1-5; TRBD1 is a possible D gene (6 bases). The sample was unstimulated CD8+ T cells sorted from spleen or lymph node cells, taken before transplant. This chain's CDR3 is CASSLGGTTHQPQHF. The CDR3 region has the DNA TGTGCCAGCAGCTTAGGAGGGACAACACATCAGCCCCAGCATTTT. Complete variable domain (other parts from reference TRBV7-9 and TRBJ1-5): DTGVSQNPRHKITKRGQNVTFRCDPISEHNRLYWYRQTLGQGPEFLTYFQNEAQLEKSRLLSDRFSAERPKGSFSTLEIQRTEQGDSAMYLCASSLGGTTHQPQHFGDGTRLSIL.